Each of the 28 T cell receptor beta chains below was sequenced from the same sample in a study of CD8 T cells in ankylosing spondylitis. MiXCR was run by TCRdb on the 5' RACE reads, yielding one entry per CDR3 protein. The sample includes about 340,000 distinct CDR3 sequences, roughly 14% of them seen just once. The specimen sequenced was blood, either unsorted or a sorted T cell fraction (not recorded which). These receptors were collected from a male donor with ankylosing spondylitis or in good health (not recorded which).

This clonotype is a singleton in its sample. In nucleotides, the CDR3 is TGCGCCAGCAGCCCGCTAACAGGGGCCGACACAGATACGCAGTATTTT. Encoded protein: CASSPLTGADTDTQYF. The genes are TRBV5-1 and TRBJ2-3; 7 nucleotides align to TRBD1. The junction had 10 bases not matched to a gene; V was cut back by 4 bases and J by 2 bases. Germline V gene lookup returns CDR1 SGHRS and CDR2 YFSETQ. The CDR3 is 16 amino acids.

V and J are TRBV4-1 and TRBJ2-1, with 9 nucleotides matching TRBD2. This CDR3 has 16 amino acids. Looked up from germline, CDR1 is MGHRA and CDR2 is YSYEKL. V lost 0 bases to trimming and J lost 6 bases; unmatched junction nucleotides: 6. CDR3 sequence: CASSQDRAGGPNEQFF. The CDR3 DNA follows: TGCGCCAGCAGCCAAGATCGAGCGGGAGGCCCCAATGAGCAGTTCTTC.

This sequence joins TRBV3-1 and TRBJ1-1, with TRBD1 matching over 8 bases. J gave up 5 bases and V 1 base, and 12 bases lay outside the gene matches. The CDR3 extends over 17 amino acids. CDR1 and CDR2 (germline): LGHDT, YNNKEL (reference sequence). CDR3 DNA sequence: TGTGCCAGCAGCCAAGGACGGTGGGGACAGGCGAAGACTGAAGCTTTCTTT. It specifies CASSQGRWGQAKTEAFF.

This clonotype was seen a handful of times. This sequence joins TRBV4-1 and TRBJ1-4; D is uncertain. There are 14 residues in the CDR3. Germline-derived CDR1 and CDR2 are MGHRA and YSYEKL. V was pared by 1 base and J by 6 bases, with 9 bases between. In DNA, the CDR3 is TGCGCCAGCAGCCAAGTTGGTGTCGATGAAAAACTGTTTTTT. Encoded protein: CASSQVGVDEKLFF.

The chain has TRBV7-8 and TRBJ2-3, with D possibly TRBD2 on 5 matching bases. Trimming took 2 bases from V and 6 from J, leaving 12 bases between them. The CDR3 runs to 14 residues. Per germline, CDR1 SGHVS and CDR2 FQNEAQ. The CDR3: CASSLPPSRDTQYF. As DNA, the CDR3 is TGTGCCAGCAGCTTACCCCCTAGCCGTGATACGCAGTATTTT.

CDR3 region: CASSYSTQGAGNTIYF. Written as DNA, the CDR3 is TGTGCCAGCAGTTACTCCACACAGGGGGCTGGAAACACCATATATTTT. V is TRBV6-5 and J is TRBJ1-3; 8 bases are a match to TRBD1. CDR1 and CDR2 from the germline V gene are MNHEY and SVGAGI. This CDR3 region has 16 residues. The V gene end was trimmed by 0 bases and the J gene end by 2 bases; junction bases not matched to a gene: 3.

In this sample, this clonotype turned up a few times. The chain links TRBV20-1 to TRBJ2-5; the D gene could be TRBD1 or TRBD2 (6 bases each). This CDR3 has 14 residues. V shed 1 base and J shed 2 bases, with 11 bases lying between them. In germline, CDR1 is DFQATT, CDR2 SNEGSKA (reference sequence). The CDR3 nucleotides are TGCAGTGCTAGAGTAACGGGGGCGCAAGAGACCCAGTACTTC. Residues: CSARVTGAQETQYF.

This clonotype was counted between two and nine times. The genes are TRBV5-6 and TRBJ2-1; D unclear. Germline CDR1 reads SGHDT; CDR2 reads YYEEEE. V gave up 0 bases and J gave up 9 bases, with 13 bases separating them. The CDR3 covers 14 residues. CDR3 nucleotide sequence: TGTGCCAGCAGCTTGGGGATGGAGTCGGGTGAGCAGTTCTTC. Translating gives CASSLGMESGEQFF.

This clonotype has a handful of counts. The chain recombines TRBV5-8 with TRBJ2-1; tentatively, D is TRBD1 (6 bases). CDR1 and CDR2 (germline): SGHTS, YDEGEE. The ends were cut back, 4 bases at V and 6 bases at J, with 11 bases in the middle. The CDR3 runs to 13 residues. CDR3 sequence reads: CASSPFRGNEQFF. The CDR3 coding sequence is TGTGCCAGCAGCCCCTTCAGGGGCAATGAGCAGTTCTTC.

Details on this clonotype: Its ends do not fully match the called genes, so a read error is possible. The V and J genes are TRBV5-1 and TRBJ2-5, with 7 bases fitting TRBD1. CDR1 and CDR2 (germline): SGHRS, YFSETQ. The CDR3 sequence is 14 residues long. CDR3 nucleotide sequence: TGCGCCAGCAGCTTGGGCACGATGAGGGACAGCGACCACTTC. This sequence encodes CASSLGTMRDSDHF.

The genes are TRBV5-1 and TRBJ2-3; 12 bases are shared with TRBD2. CDR1 and CDR2 (germline): SGHRS, YFSETQ. V lost 0 bases to trimming and J lost 5 bases; unmatched junction nucleotides: 4. The CDR3 runs to 16 residues. Here the CDR3 reads CASSLVVLAGGDTQYF. The CDR3 DNA reads TGCGCCAGCAGCTTGGTTGTACTAGCGGGGGGAGATACGCAGTATTTT. Combining the CDR3 with reference TRBV5-1 and TRBJ2-3 gives the whole variable domain KAGVTQTPRYLIKTRGQQVTLSCSPISGHRSVSWYQQTPGQGLQFLFEYFSETQRNKGNFPGRFSGRQFSNSRSEMNVSTLELGDSALYLCASSLVVLAGGDTQYFGPGTRLTVL.

This clonotype was observed a few times. The genes are TRBV20-1 and TRBJ1-2; the D is unclear. V dropped 5 bases and J dropped 4 bases, with 14 bases sitting between them. Germline assignment: CDR1 DFQATT and CDR2 SNEGSKA (reference sequence). This CDR3 is 13 amino acids long. CDR3 bases: TGCAGTGCTGCACGGGGTGGCTCCTATGGCTACACCTTC. Its translation is CSAARGGSYGYTF.

This clonotype was observed a handful of times. The chain couples TRBV5-1 to TRBJ2-3; 7 nucleotides match TRBD1. J was trimmed by 7 bases and V by 0 bases; bases with no gene match: 2. Germline CDR1 SGHRS, CDR2 YFSETQ. The CDR3 runs to 13 residues. CDR3 protein: CASSLEGQHTQYF. The CDR3 DNA reads TGCGCCAGCAGCTTGGAGGGACAGCATACGCAGTATTTT.

This clonotype was recorded at least ten times. DNA for the CDR3: TGTGCCAGCAGCTTAAGAGGCAGGAGGGAGACCCAGTACTTC. It specifies CASSLRGRRETQYF. The chain is built from TRBV7-7 and TRBJ2-5, with D tentatively TRBD2 (5 bases). The germline V and J ends were trimmed by 2 bases and 5 bases, with 12 bases remaining between them. The CDR3 has 14 amino acids. Germline V lookup: CDR1 SSHAT, CDR2 FNYEAQ (reference sequence).

In its sample, this clonotype was seen many times. The V and J genes are TRBV3-1 and TRBJ2-2; no firm D call. The CDR3 runs 15 residues. Germline V gives CDR1 LGHDT, CDR2 YNNKEL (reference sequence). V lost 1 base and J 4 bases, leaving 10 bases between the germline ends. The CDR3 region has the DNA TGTGCCAGCAGCCAAGCCGGTGGCCTCACCGGGGAGCTGTTTTTT. Its translation: CASSQAGGLTGELFF. Filled out from reference TRBV3-1 and TRBJ2-2, the complete variable domain reads DTAVSQTPKYLVTQMGNDKSIKCEQNLGHDTMYWYKQDSKKFLKIMFSYNNKELIINETVPNRFSPKSPDKAHLNLHINSLELGDSAVYFCASSQAGGLTGELFFGEGSRLTVL.

The V gene is TRBV4-1, the J gene TRBJ2-7, with D possibly matching TRBD1 (6 bases). This CDR3 region has 15 residues. With 4 bases removed from V and 7 bases from J, the gap between germline ends came to 20 bases. Germline lookup yields CDR1 MGHRA and CDR2 YSYEKL. In nucleotides, the CDR3 is TGCGCCAGCAGCCGATCCGGGACACCCTTGGAAGAGCAGTACTTC. It yields the protein CASSRSGTPLEEQYF.

This clonotype was found many times. The V and J genes are TRBV4-1 and TRBJ2-7; D unclear. The CDR3 spans 16 residues. With 0 bases removed from V and 6 bases from J, the gap between germline ends came to 18 bases. Germline values: CDR1 MGHRA, CDR2 YSYEKL. CDR3 sequence (DNA): TGCGCCAGCAGCCAAGAGGTGGAGATTTCCCCTGGCGAGCAGTACTTC. Protein: CASSQEVEISPGEQYF.

CDR3 loop: CASSQESGRRVGNEQFF. The CDR3 DNA reads TGTGCCAGCAGCCAAGAATCAGGGCGCAGGGTGGGCAATGAGCAGTTCTTC. This chain uses TRBV14 with TRBJ2-1, with D possibly being TRBD1 (5 bases). This CDR3 is built from 17 residues. Trimming pared 0 bases from V and 6 bases from J, leaving 18 bases between. The germline V gene encodes CDR1 SGHDN and CDR2 FVKESK.

The chain is built from TRBV7-2 and TRBJ1-2; D might be TRBD1 (5 bases). V lost 5 bases and J 1 base, leaving 17 bases between the germline ends. From germline, CDR1 is SGHTA and CDR2 FQGNSA. The CDR3 length is 16 residues. The CDR3, as DNA: TGTGCCAGCAGCCCAGCTCAAGCCAGGGTTAACTATGGCTACACCTTC. Translation gives CASSPAQARVNYGYTF.

This sequence joins TRBV4-1 and TRBJ2-3; perhaps TRBD2 as D (6 bases). V lost 2 bases and J 2 bases, leaving 14 bases between the germline ends. Germline assignment: CDR1 MGHRA and CDR2 YSYEKL. CDR3 length: 16 amino acids. Written as DNA, the CDR3 is TGCGCCAGCAGCCAACTAGGGAGACTAGACACAGATACGCAGTATTTT. Its protein is CASSQLGRLDTDTQYF.

The chain carries TRBV20-1 and TRBJ2-6; D is uncertain. The germline V and J ends were trimmed by 3 bases and 2 bases, with 5 bases remaining between them. The CDR3 sequence is 13 residues long. The germline V gene encodes CDR1 DFQATT and CDR2 SNEGSKA (reference sequence). CDR3 sequence: CSASYPGANVLTF. CDR3 bases: TGCAGTGCTAGCTACCCTGGGGCCAACGTCCTGACTTTC.

The chain employs TRBV6-5 and TRBJ1-6; D gene uncertain. CDR1 is MNHEY and CDR2 is SVGAGI in the germline V gene. The germline V and J ends were trimmed by 6 bases and 9 bases, with 9 bases remaining between them. CDR3 size: 12 residues. The CDR3 DNA is TGTGCCAGCAGGACACAGCGTTCACCCCTCCACTTT. As protein: CASRTQRSPLHF.

This clonotype has a handful of counts. The chain joins TRBV28 to TRBJ1-5; D unclear. V was clipped by 4 bases and J by 9 bases, with 19 bases between them. Per germline, CDR1 MDHEN and CDR2 SYDVKM. The CDR3 is 15 residues long. The CDR3, as DNA: TGTGCCAGCAGTTCTGAAGGGCCAATGGTTCGGCCCCAGCATTTT. Amino acids: CASSSEGPMVRPQHF.

This clonotype was seen a few times. The chain has TRBV24-1 and TRBJ2-1; TRBD1 matches 9 bases. V was clipped by 4 bases and J by 7 bases; unmatched bases: 10. The CDR3 has 16 residues. Looked up from germline, CDR1 is KGHDR and CDR2 is SFDVKD. CDR3 in DNA: TGTGCCACCAGTGACCCCATCGGACAGGGGAAGAATGAGCAGTTCTTC. Its translation: CATSDPIGQGKNEQFF.

This clonotype was observed a handful of times. The chain joins TRBV20-1 to TRBJ2-3; maybe TRBD1 (5 bases). CDR1 is DFQATT, CDR2 SNEGSKA, per germline (reference sequence). This CDR3 has 14 amino acids. The germline V and J ends were trimmed by 8 bases and 2 bases, with 17 bases remaining between them. The CDR3 DNA reads TGCAGTTCATCCAGGGTGTCCCACACAGATACGCAGTATTTT. This translates into CSSSRVSHTDTQYF.

This chain joins TRBV2 and TRBJ1-3, with D possibly matching TRBD1 (5 bases). V was clipped by 5 bases and J by 4 bases, with 12 bases between them. The CDR3 runs 14 residues. The germline CDR1 and CDR2 sequences are SNHLY and FYNNEI. This CDR3 reads CASSSARGGNTIYF. DNA of the CDR3: TGTGCCAGCAGTTCCGCGCGGGGCGGAAACACCATATATTTT.

This chain uses TRBV5-5 with TRBJ2-1, with D perhaps matching TRBD2 (7 bases). The germline V gene has CDR1 SGHKS and CDR2 YYEKEE (reference sequence). Trimming left V 3 bases short and J 2 bases short, with 12 bases between. The CDR3 contains 15 residues. CDR3 loop: CASSWGGGTYNEQFF. For the CDR3, the DNA is TGTGCCAGCAGCTGGGGCGGGGGCACCTACAATGAGCAGTTCTTC.

V gene TRBV15 combines with J gene TRBJ2-7; D is unresolved. Germline V gives CDR1 LNHNV, CDR2 YYDKDF (reference sequence). V lost 0 bases, J lost 2 bases, and 11 bases lay in between. This CDR3 region has 15 residues. The chain's CDR3 is CATSRDRGWTYEQYF. The DNA for the CDR3 is TGTGCCACCAGCAGAGATCGAGGATGGACCTACGAGCAGTACTTC. Full variable domain (outside the CDR3, taken from reference TRBV15 and TRBJ2-7): DAMVIQNPRYQVTQFGKPVTLSCSQTLNHNVMYWYQQKSSQAPKLLFHYYDKDFNNEADTPDNFQSRRPNTSFCFLDIRSPGLGDTAMYLCATSRDRGWTYEQYFGPGTRLTVT.